A selection of T cell receptor beta chains follows, all from one sample in a study of identical twins. TCRdb analysed the 5' RACE reads with MiXCR anew, one entry per CDR3 protein. The top ten hold roughly 6.4% of the sample, which has around 290,000 distinct CDR3 sequences, roughly 10% seen once. Another study also made use of these data, one on yellow fever vaccine responses in identical twins.

Sequencing input: CD8+ T cells sorted from blood. These receptors were obtained from a young woman in good health. The CDR3 runs from the conserved cysteine through the conserved F or W. Each record gives: clone size, J gene, D gene, V gene, CDR3 DNA, CDR3 protein. A D gene is named only where the DNA matches it firmly. Size is stated for part of the rows, as once, few or many counts, or as a class when the clone is expanded.

clone_size: few; j_call: TRBJ2-1; d_call: -; v_call: TRBV7-9; cdr3_nt: TGTGCCAGCGGCCAGGTCAGCTCCTACAATGAGCAGTTCTTC; cdr3_aa: CASGQVSSYNEQFF
clone_size: few; j_call: TRBJ1-4; d_call: -; v_call: TRBV6-1; cdr3_nt: TGTGCCAGCAGTGGGGGGGGAACTAATGAAAAACTGTTTTTT; cdr3_aa: CASSGGGTNEKLFF
clone_size: few; j_call: TRBJ2-5; d_call: TRBD1; v_call: TRBV20-1; cdr3_nt: TGCAGTGCTACACAGGGGGAAGAGACCCAGTACTTC; cdr3_aa: CSATQGEETQYF
clone_size: -; j_call: TRBJ2-1; d_call: TRBD2; v_call: TRBV12-3/TRBV12-4; cdr3_nt: TGTGCCAGCAGGGCGGGACTAGCGGAGGGAAATGAGCAGTTCTTC; cdr3_aa: CASRAGLAEGNEQFF
clone_size: -; j_call: TRBJ2-6; d_call: -; v_call: TRBV30; cdr3_nt: TGTGCCTGGAGTATACCCCGTATGGGGTTGGGTGGGGCCAACGTCCTGACTTTC; cdr3_aa: CAWSIPRMGLGGANVLTF
clone_size: few; j_call: TRBJ1-1; d_call: -; v_call: TRBV6-5; cdr3_nt: TGTGCCAGCAGTTCCTGGGTCTACACTGAAGCTTTCTTT; cdr3_aa: CASSSWVYTEAFF
clone_size: many; j_call: TRBJ2-2; d_call: -; v_call: TRBV29-1; cdr3_nt: TGCAGCGCGTGGACGAACACCGGGGAGCTGTTTTTT; cdr3_aa: CSAWTNTGELFF
clone_size: few; j_call: TRBJ2-3; d_call: TRBD2; v_call: TRBV27; cdr3_nt: TGTGCCAGCAGCTCCCCCCCGGGGGGGGGCAAAGATACGCAGTATTTT; cdr3_aa: CASSSPPGGGKDTQYF
clone_size: few; j_call: TRBJ1-2; d_call: -; v_call: TRBV4-3; cdr3_nt: TGCGCCAGCAGCCAAGATAGGGTCCAAAACTATGGCTACACCTTC; cdr3_aa: CASSQDRVQNYGYTF
clone_size: many; j_call: TRBJ2-3; d_call: -; v_call: TRBV4-1; cdr3_nt: TGCGCCAGCAGCCAAGACAGTCTAGACACAGATACGCAGTATTTT; cdr3_aa: CASSQDSLDTDTQYF
clone_size: -; j_call: TRBJ1-1; d_call: -; v_call: TRBV6-1; cdr3_nt: TGTGCCAGCAGTCCTACGACAGAGAACACTGAAGCTTTCTTT; cdr3_aa: CASSPTTENTEAFF
clone_size: few; j_call: TRBJ2-5; d_call: TRBD1; v_call: TRBV2; cdr3_nt: TGTGCCAGCAGCGAGAAAATACGGGACAGGGGAGGAGAGACCCAGTACTTC; cdr3_aa: CASSEKIRDRGGETQYF
clone_size: -; j_call: TRBJ2-7; d_call: -; v_call: TRBV30; cdr3_nt: TGTGCCTGGAGTGGGCTAACCAGGGAGCAGTACTTC; cdr3_aa: CAWSGLTREQYF
clone_size: many; j_call: TRBJ2-5; d_call: TRBD2; v_call: TRBV12-3/TRBV12-4; cdr3_nt: TGTGCCAGCAGAACTAGCGAGGAAGAGACCCAGTACTTC; cdr3_aa: CASRTSEEETQYF
clone_size: many; j_call: TRBJ2-7; d_call: -; v_call: TRBV15; cdr3_nt: TGTGCCACCAGCAGAGATTTGGGGGCCGGCGAGCAGTACTTC; cdr3_aa: CATSRDLGAGEQYF
clone_size: -; j_call: TRBJ1-5; d_call: -; v_call: TRBV23-1; cdr3_nt: TGCGCCAGCAGTCAATCGAAACCCGTTCCGACAGGCAGAAATCAGCCCCAGCATTTT; cdr3_aa: CASSQSKPVPTGRNQPQHF
clone_size: many; j_call: TRBJ2-7; d_call: TRBD1; v_call: TRBV5-1; cdr3_nt: TGCGCCAGCACTGCAGGACAGGGAGTCTACGAGCAGTACTTC; cdr3_aa: CASTAGQGVYEQYF
clone_size: -; j_call: TRBJ2-7; d_call: TRBD1; v_call: TRBV27; cdr3_nt: TGTGCCAGCAGTTCGTCCGGGACAGGGTTCTACGAGCAGTACTTC; cdr3_aa: CASSSSGTGFYEQYF
clone_size: -; j_call: TRBJ2-7; d_call: -; v_call: TRBV4-1; cdr3_nt: TGCGCCAGCAGCCAAGTTTGGGGGGATTCCTACGAGCAGTACTTC; cdr3_aa: CASSQVWGDSYEQYF
clone_size: -; j_call: TRBJ2-3; d_call: TRBD2; v_call: TRBV18; cdr3_nt: TGTGCCAGCTCACGCCTCAGCGGGAGGGCCCCCAAGGCCAGCACAGATACGCAGTATTTT; cdr3_aa: CASSRLSGRAPKASTDTQYF
clone_size: many; j_call: TRBJ1-1; d_call: -; v_call: TRBV11-1; cdr3_nt: TGTGCCAGCAGCTCCTTACCCCTGGGGGTAACTTTGAACACTGAAGCTTTCTTT; cdr3_aa: CASSSLPLGVTLNTEAFF
clone_size: many; j_call: TRBJ2-1; d_call: -; v_call: TRBV7-2; cdr3_nt: TGTGCCAGCAGCTTAACCGGGAGCCCCTCCTACAATGAGCAGTTCTTC; cdr3_aa: CASSLTGSPSYNEQFF
clone_size: many; j_call: TRBJ2-3; d_call: -; v_call: TRBV29-1; cdr3_nt: TGCAGCGTTGAAAACGGGTTCACAGATACGCAGTATTTT; cdr3_aa: CSVENGFTDTQYF
clone_size: few; j_call: TRBJ2-3; d_call: -; v_call: TRBV11-2; cdr3_nt: TGTGCCAGCAGCTCCCGTGATGGGGGGCCCACAGATACGCAGTATTTT; cdr3_aa: CASSSRDGGPTDTQYF
clone_size: many; j_call: TRBJ2-3; d_call: TRBD2; v_call: TRBV5-1; cdr3_nt: TGCGCCAGCACCCTATCGGGACTAGAAAGGGTCGATACGCAGTATTTT; cdr3_aa: CASTLSGLERVDTQYF
clone_size: many; j_call: TRBJ2-7; d_call: -; v_call: TRBV25-1; cdr3_nt: TGTGCCAGCAGTGCCGCACTAGCCTCCTACGAGCAGTACTTC; cdr3_aa: CASSAALASYEQYF
clone_size: many; j_call: TRBJ2-2; d_call: TRBD2; v_call: TRBV12-3/TRBV12-4; cdr3_nt: TGTGCCAGCAGTTTTCGGGGGGGCACGGACACCGGGGAGCTGTTTTTT; cdr3_aa: CASSFRGGTDTGELFF
clone_size: many; j_call: TRBJ2-2; d_call: -; v_call: TRBV15; cdr3_nt: TGTGCCACCAGCAGAACCACAAACACCGGGGAGCTGTTTTTT; cdr3_aa: CATSRTTNTGELFF
clone_size: many; j_call: TRBJ2-5; d_call: TRBD1; v_call: TRBV29-1; cdr3_nt: TGCAGCGCACAGGGGGACAGCGGCTGGCCTCTGGAGACCCAGTACTTC; cdr3_aa: CSAQGDSGWPLETQYF
clone_size: -; j_call: TRBJ2-1; d_call: -; v_call: TRBV7-2; cdr3_nt: TGTGCCAGCAGTCATATGGGATCCTCCTACAATGAGCAGTTCTTC; cdr3_aa: CASSHMGSSYNEQFF
clone_size: -; j_call: TRBJ2-2; d_call: TRBD1; v_call: TRBV25-1; cdr3_nt: TGTGCCAGCAGTGACTCTGACAGGGGGCCGTTCGCCGGGGAGCTGTTTTTT; cdr3_aa: CASSDSDRGPFAGELFF
clone_size: -; j_call: TRBJ2-2; d_call: -; v_call: TRBV12-3/TRBV12-4; cdr3_nt: TGTGCCAGCAACGGACCTTTCGGGGAGCTGTTTTTT; cdr3_aa: CASNGPFGELFF
clone_size: few; j_call: TRBJ2-7; d_call: -; v_call: TRBV7-2; cdr3_nt: TGTGCCAGCAGCAGAGAACAAGCAGACGAGCAGTACTTC; cdr3_aa: CASSREQADEQYF
clone_size: many; j_call: TRBJ1-1; d_call: -; v_call: TRBV4-2; cdr3_nt: TGTGCCAGCAGCCAGGACCTCGAGGGCACTGAAGCTTTCTTT; cdr3_aa: CASSQDLEGTEAFF
clone_size: many; j_call: TRBJ1-4; d_call: -; v_call: TRBV29-1; cdr3_nt: TGCAGCGTTGAAGATCTGGCAGGGTCTAATGAAAAACTGTTTTTT; cdr3_aa: CSVEDLAGSNEKLFF
clone_size: -; j_call: TRBJ2-4; d_call: TRBD1; v_call: TRBV3-1; cdr3_nt: TGTGCCAGCAGCCACCGGGACAGGCCGGAAAACATTCAGTACTTC; cdr3_aa: CASSHRDRPENIQYF
clone_size: few; j_call: TRBJ2-7; d_call: -; v_call: TRBV4-3; cdr3_nt: TGCGCCAGCAGCCAAGATCTAGGGGTCGACGAGCAGTACTTC; cdr3_aa: CASSQDLGVDEQYF
clone_size: many; j_call: TRBJ2-7; d_call: -; v_call: TRBV7-9; cdr3_nt: TGTGCCAGCAGACGATCCGGGGTCTACGAGCAGTACTTC; cdr3_aa: CASRRSGVYEQYF
clone_size: -; j_call: TRBJ2-7; d_call: -; v_call: TRBV6-1; cdr3_nt: TGTGCCAGCAGTGAAAATGAGTCCTCCTACGAGCAGTACTTC; cdr3_aa: CASSENESSYEQYF
clone_size: -; j_call: TRBJ2-2; d_call: TRBD1; v_call: TRBV20-1; cdr3_nt: TGCAGTGCTGGGCTGAGGACAGGGGGAATCACCGGGGAGCTGTTTTTT; cdr3_aa: CSAGLRTGGITGELFF
clone_size: once; j_call: TRBJ2-1; d_call: -; v_call: TRBV29-1; cdr3_nt: TGCAGCGTGGACTCCCGGGAGTGCTACAATGAGCAGTTCTTC; cdr3_aa: CSVDSRECYNEQFF
clone_size: -; j_call: TRBJ1-2; d_call: -; v_call: TRBV12-3/TRBV12-4; cdr3_nt: TGTGCCAGCAGTTGGGAAGGCGATGGCTACACCTTC; cdr3_aa: CASSWEGDGYTF
clone_size: many; j_call: TRBJ2-1; d_call: TRBD1; v_call: TRBV2; cdr3_nt: TGTGCCAGCAGTGACGGACAGGACTACAATGAGCAGTTCTTC; cdr3_aa: CASSDGQDYNEQFF
clone_size: -; j_call: TRBJ1-1; d_call: -; v_call: TRBV20-1; cdr3_nt: TGCAGTGCTCCCCTGGGCACTGAAGCTTTCTTT; cdr3_aa: CSAPLGTEAFF
clone_size: many; j_call: TRBJ2-6; d_call: TRBD1; v_call: TRBV6-1; cdr3_nt: TGTGCCATCAAGGGACAGGACCAATCTGGGGCCAACGTCCTGACTTTC; cdr3_aa: CAIKGQDQSGANVLTF
clone_size: -; j_call: TRBJ1-2; d_call: -; v_call: TRBV4-3; cdr3_nt: TGCGCCAGCAGCCAAGTAGCTACCGCGTATGGCTACACCTTC; cdr3_aa: CASSQVATAYGYTF
clone_size: many; j_call: TRBJ2-7; d_call: -; v_call: TRBV27; cdr3_nt: TGTGCCAGCAGTTTAGGACGTAGTTGGGAGCAGTACTTC; cdr3_aa: CASSLGRSWEQYF
clone_size: -; j_call: TRBJ1-2; d_call: TRBD1; v_call: TRBV6-2/TRBV6-3; cdr3_nt: TGTGCCAGCACGGGACAGACTAACTATGGCTACACCTTC; cdr3_aa: CASTGQTNYGYTF
clone_size: many; j_call: TRBJ2-1; d_call: -; v_call: TRBV4-2; cdr3_nt: TGTGCCAGCAGCGAGTCTAGCTTGGTCGATGAGCAGTTCTTC; cdr3_aa: CASSESSLVDEQFF